This T cell receptor beta chain stems from a study of control samples from healthy donors and cancer patients. The CDR3 totals 12 residues. Trimming shortened V by 1 base and J by 13 bases, and 13 bases separated the two germline ends. Profiling relied on immunoSEQ multiplex PCR, and the TCRdb table lists in-frame clones only, not all of them. The table has about 120,000 clones, around nine tenths seen once; the top ten hold about 12%. The chain links TRBV12-3 or TRBV12-4 to TRBJ1-2; D is uncertain. Sequencing input: blood. This receptor was identified in a man aged 30 to 39 in good health. Here the CDR3 reads CASSLGARVSTF. Written as DNA, the CDR3 is TGTGCCAGCAGTTTAGGGGCAAGGGTTAGCACCTTC.